This T cell receptor beta chain was profiled in a study of cytotoxic CD8 clonotypes in ibrutinib-treated CLL. Study summary: Responses: around 25 partial, 2 complete; after median around 68 months, about 14 stayed remitted, around twelve progressed. Study results and limitations: The times at which samples were taken varied between sustained-remission and progressing patients.

In the case of this clone: The antigen remains unidentified.

The CDR3 runs to 16 residues. The V gene end was trimmed by 2 bases and the J gene end by 3 bases; junction bases not matched to a gene: 6. Germline-derived CDR1 and CDR2 are MNHEY and SMNVEV (reference sequence). The protocol was immunoSEQ multiplex PCR, while the TCRdb copy is restricted to in-frame clones and leaves out a portion. The table lists 150,000 or so clones, 81% of them singletons, with approximately 2% in the top ten. The TCR was taken from a human donor with chronic lymphocytic leukemia. The sequenced sample was PBMCs, obtained after 12 months of ibrutinib treatment. V usage is TRBV27 and J usage is TRBJ2-1; 8 positions match TRBD1. CDR3 DNA sequence: TGTGCCAGCAGTTTAGACAGGGGTTCGTTCTACAATGAGCAGTTCTTC. This codes for CASSLDRGSFYNEQFF.